The clone carrying this TCR beta chain was observed many times. TCRdb re-derived calls from the 5' RACE reads in MiXCR, one entry per CDR3 protein. The table includes 50,000 to 60,000 distinct CDR3 sequences, around 10% detected once. This sample is part of a study of early T cells in non-severe SARS-CoV-2 infection. V lost 4 bases and J 1 base, leaving 12 bases between the germline ends. Germline V gives CDR1 SGHRS, CDR2 YFSETQ. The CDR3 loop spans 15 amino acids. The source of this sequence is an adult who was a healthcare worker with PCR-confirmed SARS-CoV-2 infection or an uninfected control (not recorded which). The chain recombines TRBV5-1 with TRBJ2-1, with D perhaps TRBD2 (5 bases). The sample taken for sequencing was whole blood. The CDR3 is CASSIDLASYNEQFF. The CDR3 DNA sequence: TGCGCCAGCAGCATTGACTTAGCGTCCTACAATGAGCAGTTCTTC. Full variable domain (remainder filled in from reference TRBV5-1 and TRBJ2-1): KAGVTQTPRYLIKTRGQQVTLSCSPISGHRSVSWYQQTPGQGLQFLFEYFSETQRNKGNFPGRFSGRQFSNSRSEMNVSTLELGDSALYLCASSIDLASYNEQFFGPGTRLTVL.